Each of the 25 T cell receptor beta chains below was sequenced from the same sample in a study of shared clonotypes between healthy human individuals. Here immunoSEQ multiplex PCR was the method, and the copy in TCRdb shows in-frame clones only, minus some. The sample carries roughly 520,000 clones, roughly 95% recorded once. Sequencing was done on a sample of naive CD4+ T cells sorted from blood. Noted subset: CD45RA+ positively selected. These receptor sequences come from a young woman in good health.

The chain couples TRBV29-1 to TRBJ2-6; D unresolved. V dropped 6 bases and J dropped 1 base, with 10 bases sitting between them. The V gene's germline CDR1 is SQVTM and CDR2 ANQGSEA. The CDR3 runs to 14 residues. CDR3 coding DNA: TGCAGCGTCACCAGTGCGTCTGGGGCCAACGTCCTGACTTTC. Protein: CSVTSASGANVLTF.

CDR3 in DNA: TGTGCCAGTAGTACGAGGGCCCCTTCCTACGAGCAGTACTTC. Amino acid sequence: CASSTRAPSYEQYF. The V call is TRBV19, the J call TRBJ2-7; tentative D call: TRBD2 (5 bases). Germline lookup yields CDR1 LNHDA and CDR2 SQIVND (reference sequence). V was shortened by 4 bases and J by 1 base, with 11 bases between the two germline ends. The CDR3 totals 14 residues. Looking up the rest from reference TRBV19 and TRBJ2-7 gives the full variable domain: DGGITQSPKYLFRKEGQNVTLSCEQNLNHDAMYWYRQDPGQGLRLIYYSQIVNDFQKGDIAEGYSVSREKKESFPLTVTSAQKNPTAFYLCASSTRAPSYEQYFGPGTRLTVT.

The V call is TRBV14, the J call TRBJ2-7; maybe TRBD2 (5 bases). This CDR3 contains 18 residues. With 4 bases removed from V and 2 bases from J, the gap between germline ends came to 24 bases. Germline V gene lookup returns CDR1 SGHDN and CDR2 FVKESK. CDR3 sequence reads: CASSPRHGQKRKTYEQYF. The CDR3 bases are TGTGCCAGCAGCCCCAGACACGGGCAGAAGCGGAAAACCTACGAGCAGTACTTC.

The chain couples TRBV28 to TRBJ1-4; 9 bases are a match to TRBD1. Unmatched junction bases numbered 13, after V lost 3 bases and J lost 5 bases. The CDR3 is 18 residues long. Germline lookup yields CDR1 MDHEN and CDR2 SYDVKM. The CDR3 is CASSLLGGLGTGNEKLFF. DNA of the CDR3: TGTGCCAGCAGTTTGTTAGGGGGATTGGGGACAGGGAATGAAAAACTGTTTTTT.

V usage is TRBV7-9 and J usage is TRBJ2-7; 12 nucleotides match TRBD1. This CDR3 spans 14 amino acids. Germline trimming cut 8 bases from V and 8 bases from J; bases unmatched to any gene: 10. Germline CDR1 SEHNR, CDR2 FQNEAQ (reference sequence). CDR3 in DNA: TGTGCCAGCTCCAATCCGGGACAGGGGGCACAGCAGTACTTC. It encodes CASSNPGQGAQQYF.

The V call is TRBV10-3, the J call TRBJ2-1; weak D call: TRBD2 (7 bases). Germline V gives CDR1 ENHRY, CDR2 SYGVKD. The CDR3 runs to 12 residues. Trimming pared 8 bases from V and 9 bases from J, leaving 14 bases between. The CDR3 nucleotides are TGTGCCATCGGGGGGGGCTCGGGTGAGCAGTTCTTC. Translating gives CAIGGGSGEQFF.

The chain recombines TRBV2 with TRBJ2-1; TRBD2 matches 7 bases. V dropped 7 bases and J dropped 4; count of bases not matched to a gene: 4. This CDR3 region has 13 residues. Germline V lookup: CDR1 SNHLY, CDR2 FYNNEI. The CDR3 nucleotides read TGTGCCAGCATCCTAGCGGTGTACAATGAGCAGTTCTTC. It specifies CASILAVYNEQFF.

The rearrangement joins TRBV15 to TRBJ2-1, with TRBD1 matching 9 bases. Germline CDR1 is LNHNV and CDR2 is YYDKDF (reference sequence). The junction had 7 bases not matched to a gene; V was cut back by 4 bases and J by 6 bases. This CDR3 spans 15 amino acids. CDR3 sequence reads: CATSTDRGKFNEQFF. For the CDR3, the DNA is TGTGCCACCAGCACGGACAGGGGAAAATTCAATGAGCAGTTCTTC. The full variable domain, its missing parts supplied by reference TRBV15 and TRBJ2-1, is DAMVIQNPRYQVTQFGKPVTLSCSQTLNHNVMYWYQQKSSQAPKLLFHYYDKDFNNEADTPDNFQSRRPNTSFCFLDIRSPGLGDTAMYLCATSTDRGKFNEQFFGPGTRLTVL.

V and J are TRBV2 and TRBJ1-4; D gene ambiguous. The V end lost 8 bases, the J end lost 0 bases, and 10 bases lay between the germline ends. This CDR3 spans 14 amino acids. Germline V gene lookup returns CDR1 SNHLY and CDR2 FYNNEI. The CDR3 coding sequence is TGTGCCAGCGCGCGGCTAGCAACTAATGAAAAACTGTTTTTT. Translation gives CASARLATNEKLFF.

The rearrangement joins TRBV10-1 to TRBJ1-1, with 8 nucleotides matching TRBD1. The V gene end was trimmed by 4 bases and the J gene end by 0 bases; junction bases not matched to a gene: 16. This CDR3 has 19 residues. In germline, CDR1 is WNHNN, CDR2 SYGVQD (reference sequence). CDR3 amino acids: CASSGRAGGPGLMNTEAFF. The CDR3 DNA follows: TGCGCCAGCAGTGGGAGGGCAGGGGGCCCGGGCCTTATGAACACTGAAGCTTTCTTT.

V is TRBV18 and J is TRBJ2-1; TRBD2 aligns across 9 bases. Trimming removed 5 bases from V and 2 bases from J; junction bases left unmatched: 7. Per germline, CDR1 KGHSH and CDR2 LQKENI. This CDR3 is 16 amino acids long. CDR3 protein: CASSSVGLATYNEQFF. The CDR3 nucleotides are TGTGCCAGCTCATCCGTAGGACTAGCGACCTACAATGAGCAGTTCTTC.

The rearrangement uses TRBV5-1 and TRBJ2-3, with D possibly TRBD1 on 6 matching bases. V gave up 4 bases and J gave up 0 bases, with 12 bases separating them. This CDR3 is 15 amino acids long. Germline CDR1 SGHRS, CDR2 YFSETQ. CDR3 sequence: CASSGRTASTDTQYF. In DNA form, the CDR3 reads TGCGCCAGCAGCGGACGGACAGCTAGCACAGATACGCAGTATTTT. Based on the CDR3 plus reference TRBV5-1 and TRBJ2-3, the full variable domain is KAGVTQTPRYLIKTRGQQVTLSCSPISGHRSVSWYQQTPGQGLQFLFEYFSETQRNKGNFPGRFSGRQFSNSRSEMNVSTLELGDSALYLCASSGRTASTDTQYFGPGTRLTVL.

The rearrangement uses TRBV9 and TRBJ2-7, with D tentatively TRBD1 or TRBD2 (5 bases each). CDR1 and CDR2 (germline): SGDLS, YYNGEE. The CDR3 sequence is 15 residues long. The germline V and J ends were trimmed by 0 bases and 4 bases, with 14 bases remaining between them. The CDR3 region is CASSVAVGRVYEQYF. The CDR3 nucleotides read TGTGCCAGCAGCGTAGCGGTGGGACGGGTATACGAGCAGTACTTC.

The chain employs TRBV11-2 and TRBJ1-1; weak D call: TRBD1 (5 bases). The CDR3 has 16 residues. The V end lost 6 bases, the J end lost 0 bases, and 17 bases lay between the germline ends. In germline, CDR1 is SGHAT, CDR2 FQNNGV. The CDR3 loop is CASSSRRGRVNTEAFF. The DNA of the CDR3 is TGTGCCAGCAGTTCACGACGGGGGAGGGTGAACACTGAAGCTTTCTTT.

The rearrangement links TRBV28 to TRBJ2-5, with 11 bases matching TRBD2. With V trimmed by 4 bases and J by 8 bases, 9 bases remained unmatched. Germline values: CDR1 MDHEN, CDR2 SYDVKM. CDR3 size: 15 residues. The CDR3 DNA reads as TGTGCCAGCAGTTCCCAGACTAGCGGGACCGAAACCCAGTACTTC. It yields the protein CASSSQTSGTETQYF.

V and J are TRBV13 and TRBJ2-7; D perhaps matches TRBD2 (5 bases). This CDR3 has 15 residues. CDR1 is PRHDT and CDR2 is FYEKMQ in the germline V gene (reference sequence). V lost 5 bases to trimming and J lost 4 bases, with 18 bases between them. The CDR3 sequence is CASSDIGREGYEQYF. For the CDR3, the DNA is TGTGCCAGCAGCGATATAGGACGGGAAGGGTACGAGCAGTACTTC.

CDR3 protein: CASSLGAISIQYF. The CDR3 DNA sequence: TGTGCCAGCAGCTTGGGTGCGATTTCGATTCAGTACTTC. The chain joins TRBV5-6 to TRBJ2-4; no clear D gene. This CDR3 region has 13 residues. Trimming took off 0 bases at V and 10 bases at J, with 11 bases between the two ends. Germline assignment: CDR1 SGHDT and CDR2 YYEEEE. The whole variable domain, filled in from reference TRBV5-6 and TRBJ2-4, reads DAGVTQSPTHLIKTRGQQVTLRCSPKSGHDTVSWYQQALGQGPQFIFQYYEEEERQRGNFPDRFSGHQFPNYSSELNVNALLLGDSALYLCASSLGAISIQYFGAGTRLSVL.

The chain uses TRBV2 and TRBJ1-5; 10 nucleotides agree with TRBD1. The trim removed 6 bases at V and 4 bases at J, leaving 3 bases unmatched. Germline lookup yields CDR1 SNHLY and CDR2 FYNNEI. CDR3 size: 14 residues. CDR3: CASRDRGINQPQHF. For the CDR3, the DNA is TGTGCCAGCAGGGACAGGGGGATAAATCAGCCCCAGCATTTT.

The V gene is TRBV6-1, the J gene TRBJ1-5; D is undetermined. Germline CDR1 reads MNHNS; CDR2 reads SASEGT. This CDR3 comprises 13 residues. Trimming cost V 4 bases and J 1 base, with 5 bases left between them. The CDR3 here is CASSVKSNQPQHF. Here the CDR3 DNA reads TGTGCCAGCAGTGTCAAAAGCAATCAGCCCCAGCATTTT.

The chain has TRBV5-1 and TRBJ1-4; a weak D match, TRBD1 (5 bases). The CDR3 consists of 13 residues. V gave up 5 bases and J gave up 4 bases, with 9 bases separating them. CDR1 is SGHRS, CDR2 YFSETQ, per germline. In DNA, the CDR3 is TGCGCCAGCAGGGGGGAGAATAATGAAAAACTGTTTTTT. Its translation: CASRGENNEKLFF.

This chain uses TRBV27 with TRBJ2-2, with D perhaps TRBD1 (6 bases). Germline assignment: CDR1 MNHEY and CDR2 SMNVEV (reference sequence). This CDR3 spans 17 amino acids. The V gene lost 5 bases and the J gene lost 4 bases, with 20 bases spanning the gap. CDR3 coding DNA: TGTGCCAGCAGTCCGTACTCTGACAGGCTCCTCACCGGGGAGCTGTTTTTT. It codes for CASSPYSDRLLTGELFF.

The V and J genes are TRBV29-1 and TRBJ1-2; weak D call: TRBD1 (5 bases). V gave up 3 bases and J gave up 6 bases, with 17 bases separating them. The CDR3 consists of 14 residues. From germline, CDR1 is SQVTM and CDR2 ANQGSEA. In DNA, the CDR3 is TGCAGCGTTGATGGTCGGGCAGGGTATGATGGCTACACCTTC. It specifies CSVDGRAGYDGYTF. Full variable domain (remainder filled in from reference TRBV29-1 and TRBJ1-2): SAVISQKPSRDICQRGTSLTIQCQVDSQVTMMFWYRQQPGQSLTLIATANQGSEATYESGFVIDKFPISRPNLTFSTLTVSNMSPEDSSIYLCSVDGRAGYDGYTFGSGTRLTVV.

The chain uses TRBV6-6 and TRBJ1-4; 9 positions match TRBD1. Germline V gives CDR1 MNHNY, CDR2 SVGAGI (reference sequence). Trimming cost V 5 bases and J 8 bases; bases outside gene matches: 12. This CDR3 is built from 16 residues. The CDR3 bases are TGTGCCAGCAGTCCCAAGCCGGGACAGGGTTACGAAAAACTGTTTTTT. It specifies CASSPKPGQGYEKLFF.

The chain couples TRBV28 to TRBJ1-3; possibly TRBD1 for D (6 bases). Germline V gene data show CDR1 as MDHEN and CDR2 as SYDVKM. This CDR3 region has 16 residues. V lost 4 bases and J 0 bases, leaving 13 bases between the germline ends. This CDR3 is CASSYPTGLSGNTIYF. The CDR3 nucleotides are TGTGCCAGCAGTTACCCCACAGGGCTCTCTGGAAACACCATATATTTT.

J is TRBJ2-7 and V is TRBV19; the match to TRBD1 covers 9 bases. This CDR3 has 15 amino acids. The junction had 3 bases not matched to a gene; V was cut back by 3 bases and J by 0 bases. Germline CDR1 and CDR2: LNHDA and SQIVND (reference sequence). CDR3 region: CASSIGQGNSYEQYF. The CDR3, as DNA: TGTGCCAGTAGTATTGGACAGGGGAACTCCTACGAGCAGTACTTC.